This TCR beta chain was obtained from a study of vaccination and CD4 T cells after COVID-19. For the study at large: Convalescent patients gave post-COVID blood a median about 95 days post-diagnosis, range 35 to 161. The post-vaccine samples came a median approximately 75 days after dose two (range 14 to 241).

Only a few counts were recorded for this clonotype. Its antigen is unknown. Overall study results and limits: From about 20 to 38, the median of SARS-CoV-2-reactive clonotypes rose without reaching significance.

Sample time point: late sampling 161 to 241 days after vaccination in a few convalescent patients. Treatment: roughly 11-day PBMC culture with coronavirus spike peptide pools or control peptides (ViraFEST assay). At the Johns Hopkins FTIC core, DNA taken from cultured CD4+ T cells was sequenced by way of the Oncomine TCR Beta short-read assay. Someone extracted genomic DNA from cultured CD4+ T cells. Each CDR3 protein is one row after TCRdb ran MiXCR on the PCR reads. Among roughly 19,000 distinct CDR3 sequences listed, 44% were seen once. The CDR3 consists of 18 residues. V dropped 0 bases and J dropped 0 bases, with 12 bases sitting between them. Per the germline V gene, CDR1 is SGHTA and CDR2 is FQGTGA.

The sequence was collected from a human donor who had recovered from COVID-19. The source material was CD4+ T cells from blood, cultured in vitro, sampled about 7 months after SARS-CoV-2 vaccination. This chain connects TRBV7-3 to TRBJ1-6, with a tentative D call TRBD1 (5 bases). DNA for the CDR3: TGTGCCAGCAGCTTAACTGCTGGGGGGAGCTCCTATAATTCACCCCTCCACTTT. Translated, it gives CASSLTAGGSSYNSPLHF.